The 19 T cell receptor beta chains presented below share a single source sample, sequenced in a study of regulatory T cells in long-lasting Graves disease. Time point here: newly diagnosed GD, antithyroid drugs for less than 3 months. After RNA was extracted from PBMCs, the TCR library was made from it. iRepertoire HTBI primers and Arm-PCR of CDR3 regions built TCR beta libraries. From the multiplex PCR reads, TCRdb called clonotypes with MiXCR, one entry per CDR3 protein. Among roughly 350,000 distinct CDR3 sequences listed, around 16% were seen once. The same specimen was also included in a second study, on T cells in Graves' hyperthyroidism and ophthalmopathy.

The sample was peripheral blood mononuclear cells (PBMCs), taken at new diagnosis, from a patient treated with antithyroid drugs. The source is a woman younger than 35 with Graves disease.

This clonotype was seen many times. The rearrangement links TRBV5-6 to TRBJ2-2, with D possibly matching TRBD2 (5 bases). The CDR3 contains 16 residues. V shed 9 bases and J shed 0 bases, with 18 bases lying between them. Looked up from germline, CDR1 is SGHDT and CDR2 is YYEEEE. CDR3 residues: CATLLMAGANTGELFF. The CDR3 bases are TGTGCCACCCTCCTAATGGCGGGCGCGAACACCGGGGAGCTGTTTTTT.

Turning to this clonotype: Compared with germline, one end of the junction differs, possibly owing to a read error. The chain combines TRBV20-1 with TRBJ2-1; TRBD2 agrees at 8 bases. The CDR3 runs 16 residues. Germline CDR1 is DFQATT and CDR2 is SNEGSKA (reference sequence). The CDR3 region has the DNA TGCAGTGCTAGAGATCGTTGGACGGGAGGGCCCGGTGAGCAGTCCTTC. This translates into CSARDRWTGGPGEQSF.

CDR3 DNA: TGCGCCAGCAGCCAAGTTACAGGGGGAGACACCGGGGAGCTGTTTTTT. Encoded protein: CASSQVTGGDTGELFF. The chain has TRBV4-1 and TRBJ2-2, with 8 bases identical to TRBD1. Germline CDR1 is MGHRA and CDR2 is YSYEKL. The CDR3 is 16 residues long. Trimming cost V 1 base and J 3 bases; bases outside gene matches: 4.

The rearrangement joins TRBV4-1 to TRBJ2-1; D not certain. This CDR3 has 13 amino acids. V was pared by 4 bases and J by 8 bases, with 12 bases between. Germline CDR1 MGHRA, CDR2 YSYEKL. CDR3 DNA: TGCGCCAGCAGCCCCCCGTTGGGTGATGAGCAGTTCTTC. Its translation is CASSPPLGDEQFF.

The CDR3 region is CSATDRADQPQHF. CDR3 DNA: TGCAGTGCGACTGACCGGGCGGATCAGCCCCAGCATTTT. This chain links TRBV20-1 with TRBJ1-5, with D unclear. Between the trimmed V and J ends, which lost 6 bases and 5 bases, there was a span of 14 bases. CDR1 and CDR2 from the germline V gene are DFQATT and SNEGSKA (reference sequence). The CDR3 is 13 residues long.

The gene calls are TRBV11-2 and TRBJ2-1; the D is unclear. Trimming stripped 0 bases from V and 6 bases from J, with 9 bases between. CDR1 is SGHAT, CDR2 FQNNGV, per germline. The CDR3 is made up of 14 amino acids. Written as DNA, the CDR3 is TGTGCCAGCAGCTTAGACGGTCTAGTCAATGAGCAGTTCTTC. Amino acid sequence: CASSLDGLVNEQFF.

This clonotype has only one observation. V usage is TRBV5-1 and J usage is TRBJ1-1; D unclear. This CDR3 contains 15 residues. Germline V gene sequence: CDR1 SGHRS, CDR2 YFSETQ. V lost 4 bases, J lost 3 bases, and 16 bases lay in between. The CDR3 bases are TGCGCCAGCAGCCTAAGAGCCCGGGGTGACACTGAAGCTTTCTTT. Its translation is CASSLRARGDTEAFF.

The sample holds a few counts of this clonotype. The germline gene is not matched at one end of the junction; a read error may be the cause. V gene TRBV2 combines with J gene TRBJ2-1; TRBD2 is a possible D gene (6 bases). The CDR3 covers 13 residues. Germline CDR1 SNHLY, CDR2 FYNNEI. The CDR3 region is CANPSERGNERFF. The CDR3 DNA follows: TGTGCCAACCCTAGCGAGAGGGGCAATGAGCGGTTCTTC.

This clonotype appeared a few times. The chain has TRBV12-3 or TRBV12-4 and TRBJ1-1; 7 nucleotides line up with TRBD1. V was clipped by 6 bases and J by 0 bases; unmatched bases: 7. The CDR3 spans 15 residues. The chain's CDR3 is CASSRGGLLNTEAFF. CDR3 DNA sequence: TGTGCCAGCAGCAGGGGGGGGCTACTGAACACTGAAGCTTTCTTT.

The CDR3 here is CASSLHPSSYNEQFF. CDR3 DNA: TGTGCCAGCAGCTTACATCCTAGCTCCTACAATGAGCAGTTCTTC. The V gene is TRBV7-2, the J gene TRBJ2-1, with no clear D. Trimming pared 2 bases from V and 0 bases from J, leaving 8 bases between. The germline V gene has CDR1 SGHTA and CDR2 FQGNSA. This CDR3 region has 15 residues.

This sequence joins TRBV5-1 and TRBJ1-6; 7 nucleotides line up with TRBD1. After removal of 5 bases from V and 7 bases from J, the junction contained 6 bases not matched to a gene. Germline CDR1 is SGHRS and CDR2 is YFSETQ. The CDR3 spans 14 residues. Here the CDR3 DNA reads TGCGCCAGCAGGATTGGGACAGAGAATTCACCCCTCCACTTT. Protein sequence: CASRIGTENSPLHF.

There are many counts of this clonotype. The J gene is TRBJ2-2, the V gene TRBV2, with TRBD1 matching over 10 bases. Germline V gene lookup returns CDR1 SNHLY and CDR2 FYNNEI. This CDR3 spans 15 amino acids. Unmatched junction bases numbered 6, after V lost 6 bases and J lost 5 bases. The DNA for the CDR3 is TGTGCCAGCAGATCCCCGGGACAGGGGACCGGGGAGCTGTTTTTT. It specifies CASRSPGQGTGELFF.

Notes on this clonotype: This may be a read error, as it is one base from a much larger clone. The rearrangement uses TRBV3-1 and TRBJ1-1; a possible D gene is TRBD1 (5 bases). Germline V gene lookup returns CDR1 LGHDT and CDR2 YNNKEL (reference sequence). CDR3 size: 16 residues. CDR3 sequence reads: CASNQGEILGGTEAFF. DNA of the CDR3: TGTGCCAGCAACCAAGGAGAAATTCTGGGGGGCACTGAAGCTTTCTTT.

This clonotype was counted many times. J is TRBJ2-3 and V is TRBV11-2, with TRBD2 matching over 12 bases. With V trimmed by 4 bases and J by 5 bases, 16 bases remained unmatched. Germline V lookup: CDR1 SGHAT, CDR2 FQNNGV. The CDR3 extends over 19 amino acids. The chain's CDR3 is CASSYPSGGAKGWLDTQYF. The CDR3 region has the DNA TGTGCCAGCAGCTACCCTAGCGGGGGGGCCAAAGGTTGGCTAGATACGCAGTATTTT.

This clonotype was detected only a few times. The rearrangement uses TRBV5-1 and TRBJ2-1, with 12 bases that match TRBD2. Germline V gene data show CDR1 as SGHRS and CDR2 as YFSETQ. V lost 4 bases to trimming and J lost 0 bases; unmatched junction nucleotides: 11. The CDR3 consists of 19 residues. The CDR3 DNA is TGCGCCAGCAGCAGCCAAGGGACTAGCGGGCGAAGCTCCTACAATGAGCAGTTCTTC. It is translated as CASSSQGTSGRSSYNEQFF.

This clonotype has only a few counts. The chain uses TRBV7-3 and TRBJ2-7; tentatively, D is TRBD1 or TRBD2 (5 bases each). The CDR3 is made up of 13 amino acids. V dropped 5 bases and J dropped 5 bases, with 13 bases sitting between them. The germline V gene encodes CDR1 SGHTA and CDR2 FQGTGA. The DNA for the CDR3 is TGTGCCAGCAGCGTCGGCCGGGACCACGAGCAGTACTTC. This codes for CASSVGRDHEQYF. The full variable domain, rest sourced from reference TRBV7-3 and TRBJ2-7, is GAGVSQTPSNKVTEKGKYVELRCDPISGHTALYWYRQSLGQGPEFLIYFQGTGAADDSGLPNDRFFAVRPEGSVSTLKIQRTERGDSAVYLCASSVGRDHEQYFGPGTRLTVT.

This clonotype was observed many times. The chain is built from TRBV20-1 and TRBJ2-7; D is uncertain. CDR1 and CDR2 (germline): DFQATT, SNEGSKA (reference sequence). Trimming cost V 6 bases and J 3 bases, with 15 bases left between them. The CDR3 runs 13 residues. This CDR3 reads CSAMGPGGYEQYF. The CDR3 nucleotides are TGCAGTGCCATGGGCCCAGGTGGCTACGAGCAGTACTTC.

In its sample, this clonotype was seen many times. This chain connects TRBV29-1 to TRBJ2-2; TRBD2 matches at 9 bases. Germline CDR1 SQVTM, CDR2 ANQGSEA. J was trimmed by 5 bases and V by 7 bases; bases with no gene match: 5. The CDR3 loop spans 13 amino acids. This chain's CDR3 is CSASGKGTGELFF. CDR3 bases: TGCAGCGCTAGCGGGAAGGGGACCGGGGAGCTGTTTTTT.

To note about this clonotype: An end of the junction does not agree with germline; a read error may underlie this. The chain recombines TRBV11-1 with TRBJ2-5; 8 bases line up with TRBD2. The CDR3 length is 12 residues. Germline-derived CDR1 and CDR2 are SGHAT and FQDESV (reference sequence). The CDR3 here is CASSELAENQYF. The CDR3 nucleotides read TGTGCCAGCAGTGAACTAGCGGAGAACCAGTACTTC.